This TCR beta chain was sequenced in a study of blood T cell repertoires in COVID-19. Study-level information: Researchers got acute and convalescent COVID-19 samples from the United States, Italy and Spain.

Trimming cost V 4 bases and J 0 bases, with 10 bases left between them. Germline CDR1 is SGHTS and CDR2 is YDEGEE. CDR3 length: 14 residues. Those who participated ranged in age from roughly 18 to 89 years and resided in roughly 26 US areas. Membership in each cohort depended on participant-reported clinical history. For recovered donors of Cohort 3, there were two negative PCRs, clearance, or symptom resolution. Assay used: immunoSEQ multiplex PCR; TCRdb lists only in-frame clones, some missing. The table lists some 430,000 clones, about nine tenths of them singletons, with 0.6% in the top ten. This receptor was obtained from a man aged 18-30 years who had recovered from COVID-19. Sequencing input: PBMCs or T cells enriched from blood (not recorded which). This sequence joins TRBV5-8 and TRBJ1-1, with a possible D match to TRBD1 (5 bases). CDR3 amino acids: CASSRGTVNTEAFF. The CDR3 nucleotides are TGTGCCAGCAGCCGTGGGACTGTGAACACTGAAGCTTTCTTT.